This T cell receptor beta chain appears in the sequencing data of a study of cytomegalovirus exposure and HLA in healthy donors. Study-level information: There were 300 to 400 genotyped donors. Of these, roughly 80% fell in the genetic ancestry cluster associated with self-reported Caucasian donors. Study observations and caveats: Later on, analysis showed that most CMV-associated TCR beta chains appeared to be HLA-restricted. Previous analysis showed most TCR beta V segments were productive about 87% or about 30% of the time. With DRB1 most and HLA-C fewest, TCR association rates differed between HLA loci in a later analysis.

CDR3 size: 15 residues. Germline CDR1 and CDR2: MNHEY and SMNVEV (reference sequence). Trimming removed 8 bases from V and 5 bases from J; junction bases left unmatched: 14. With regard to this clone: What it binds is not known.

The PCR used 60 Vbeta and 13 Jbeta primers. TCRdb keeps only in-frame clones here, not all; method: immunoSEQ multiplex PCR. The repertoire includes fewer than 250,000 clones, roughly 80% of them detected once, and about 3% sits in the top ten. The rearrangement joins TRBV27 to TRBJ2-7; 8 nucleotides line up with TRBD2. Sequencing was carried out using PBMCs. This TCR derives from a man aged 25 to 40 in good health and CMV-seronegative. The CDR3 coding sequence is TGTGCCAGCGCTTCGGGGGGGCGGGGTCGGCACGAGCAGTACTTC. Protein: CASASGGRGRHEQYF.